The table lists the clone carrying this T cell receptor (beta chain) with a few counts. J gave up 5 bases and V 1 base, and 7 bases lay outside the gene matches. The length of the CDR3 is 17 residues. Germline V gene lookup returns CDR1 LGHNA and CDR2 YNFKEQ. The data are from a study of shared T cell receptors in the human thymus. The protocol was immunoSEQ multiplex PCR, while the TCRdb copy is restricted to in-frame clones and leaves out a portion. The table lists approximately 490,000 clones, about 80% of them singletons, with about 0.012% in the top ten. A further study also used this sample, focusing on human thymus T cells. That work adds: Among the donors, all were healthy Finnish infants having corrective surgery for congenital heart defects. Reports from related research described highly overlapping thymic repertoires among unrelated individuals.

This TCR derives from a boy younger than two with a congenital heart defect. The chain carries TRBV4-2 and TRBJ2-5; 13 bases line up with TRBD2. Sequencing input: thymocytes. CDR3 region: CASSQGTSGRAKETQYF. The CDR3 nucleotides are TGTGCCAGCAGCCAAGGAACTAGCGGGAGGGCCAAGGAGACCCAGTACTTC.